The sample holds a few counts of the clone carrying this T cell receptor beta chain. These data come from a study of response to subunit inactivated influenza vaccine. This CDR3 is built from 17 residues. Trimming pared 4 bases from V and 0 bases from J, leaving 18 bases between. TCRdb passed the RT-PCR reads through MiXCR, listing each CDR3 protein once. The sample yields roughly 790,000 distinct CDR3 sequences, around 21% seen once. The origin of this receptor is a man aged 50-59 years who received an inactivated influenza vaccine. The source material was PBMCs from blood, sampled roughly 5 days after vaccination. The rearrangement joins TRBV12-3 or TRBV12-4 to TRBJ1-2; D gene uncertain. The CDR3 reads CASSWQSTSPSNYGYTF. DNA for the CDR3: TGTGCCAGCAGTTGGCAGTCCACCTCTCCTTCTAACTATGGCTACACCTTC.